This T cell receptor (beta chain) was observed in a study of blood T cell repertoires in COVID-19. Study summary: Donors in the United States, Italy and Spain gave samples during acute or convalescent COVID-19. Sample material is recorded as cDNA or gDNA derived from T cells, B-cell-depleted T cells, or PBMCs.

In the original processing: Amplified reference gene primers provided the basis for estimating nucleated cell counts. The table came from immunoSEQ multiplex PCR; TCRdb's copy has only in-frame clones and leaves some out. The D gene and trimming were derived from the DNA, and the V and J assignments and clone size from that table. This table has under 450,000 clones, about 91% appearing once. V shed 5 bases and J shed 4 bases, with 14 bases lying between them. This CDR3 is 14 amino acids long. Germline V gene sequence: CDR1 SEHNR, CDR2 FQNEAQ (reference sequence). The clonotype comes from a woman between 50 and 59 years old with COVID-19, enrolled during active disease. Sequences were obtained from peripheral blood. The chain has TRBV7-9 and TRBJ1-2; no definite D call. CDR3 nucleotides: TGTGCCAGCAGCGCCCGCGGCAGTCTCTATGGCTACACCTTC. It translates to CASSARGSLYGYTF.